A single TCR beta chain is shown here with its context. Trimming pared 8 bases from V and 0 bases from J, leaving 9 bases between. Germline V gene lookup returns CDR1 SGHRS and CDR2 YFSETQ. The CDR3 has 14 amino acids. This entry is derived from a study of control samples from healthy donors and cancer patients. Produced via immunoSEQ multiplex PCR; TCRdb's table is partial and in-frame only. Of 150,000 or so clones in the sample, around 90% were seen once. The chain recombines TRBV5-1 with TRBJ2-6; D is unresolved. The TCR comes from a man aged 30 to 45 in good health. The sequenced sample consisted of blood. The CDR3, as DNA: TGCGCCAGTACGTTGCTCTCTGGGGCCAACGTCCTGACTTTC. This gives the protein CASTLLSGANVLTF.